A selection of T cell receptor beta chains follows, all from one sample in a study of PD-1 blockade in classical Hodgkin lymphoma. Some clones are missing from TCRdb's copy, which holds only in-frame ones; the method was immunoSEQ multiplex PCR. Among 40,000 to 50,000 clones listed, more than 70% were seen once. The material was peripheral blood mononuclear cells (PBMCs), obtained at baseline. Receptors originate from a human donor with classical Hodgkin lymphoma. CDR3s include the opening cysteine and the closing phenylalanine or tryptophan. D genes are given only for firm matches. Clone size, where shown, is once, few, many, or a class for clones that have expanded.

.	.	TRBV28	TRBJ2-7	TGTGCCAGCAGTTTAAGGGTTGACAGGTGGAACGAGCAGTACTTC	CASSLRVDRWNEQYF
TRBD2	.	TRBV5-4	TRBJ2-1	TGTGCCAGCAGCTTGGCCTTAGCGGGAGCATCCAATGAGCAGTTCTTC	CASSLALAGASNEQFF
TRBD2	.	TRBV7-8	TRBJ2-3	TGTGCCAGCAGCTTAATGGGTGCGGGGGGAGGCACAGATACGCAGTATTTT	CASSLMGAGGGTDTQYF
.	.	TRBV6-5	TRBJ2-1	TGTGCCAGCAGTAGCCGAGGCGAGCAGTTCTTC	CASSSRGEQFF
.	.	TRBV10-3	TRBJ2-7	TGTGCCATCAGTGAACAGGGCGTACCCTACGAGCAGTACTTC	CAISEQGVPYEQYF
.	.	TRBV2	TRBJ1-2	TGTGCCAGCAGTTCACAAATGTTGTCCTATGGCTACACCTTC	CASSSQMLSYGYTF
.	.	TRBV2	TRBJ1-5	TGTGCCAGCCACATGGGAGCTCGGCAGCCCCAGCATTTT	CASHMGARQPQHF
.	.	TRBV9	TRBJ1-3	TGTGCCAGCAGCGGGACAGTACAAAACACCATATATTTT	CASSGTVQNTIYF
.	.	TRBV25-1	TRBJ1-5	TGTGCCAGCAGTGAATTGGATAGCAATCAGCCCCAGCATTTT	CASSELDSNQPQHF
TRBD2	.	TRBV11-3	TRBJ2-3	TGTGCCAGCAGCTTAAGACTAGCGGGAGCGGGAGATACGCAGTATTTT	CASSLRLAGAGDTQYF
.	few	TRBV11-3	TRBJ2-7	TGTGCCAGCAGCTTAAGAGGGAGTAGCTCCTACGAGCAGTACTTC	CASSLRGSSSYEQYF
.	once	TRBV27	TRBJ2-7	TGTGCCAGCAGTATCGGGACAGAGCAGTACTTC	CASSIGTEQYF
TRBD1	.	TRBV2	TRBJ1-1	TGTGCCAGCTTAGTGACAGGGGTCAGGAACACTGAAGCTTTCTTT	CASLVTGVRNTEAFF
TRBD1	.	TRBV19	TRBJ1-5	TGTGCCAGTAGTATTCCGGCAACAGGGGTTCAGCCCCAGCATTTT	CASSIPATGVQPQHF
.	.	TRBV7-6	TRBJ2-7	TGTGCCAGCAGCTTCAAAGTACCTTACGAGCAGTACTTC	CASSFKVPYEQYF
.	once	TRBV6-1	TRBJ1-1	TGTGCCAGCTGGGAGAACACTGAAGCTTTCTTT	CASWENTEAFF
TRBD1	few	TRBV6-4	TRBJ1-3	TGTGCCAGCAGTGACTTGTACAGGGGGACGGGAAACACCATATATTTT	CASSDLYRGTGNTIYF
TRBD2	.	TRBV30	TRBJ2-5	TGTGCCTCTCGATATGGAAGCGGGAGGCAAGAGACCCAGTACTTC	CASRYGSGRQETQYF
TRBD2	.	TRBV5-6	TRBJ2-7	TGTGCCAGCAGCTTCCAGGGACTAGCGGGTACCTACGAGCAGTACTTC	CASSFQGLAGTYEQYF
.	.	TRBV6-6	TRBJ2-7	TGTGCCAGCAGTTACGGGTCCGGCAGCGGAGAGCAGTACTTC	CASSYGSGSGEQYF
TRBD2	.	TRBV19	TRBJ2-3	TGTGCCAGTAGTATAGGCCCGACTAGCGGCCTTATAGTTGATACGCAGTATTTT	CASSIGPTSGLIVDTQYF
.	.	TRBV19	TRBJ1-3	TGTGCCAGTAAAACCTGGTTCGCGCCGGGAAACACCATATATTTT	CASKTWFAPGNTIYF
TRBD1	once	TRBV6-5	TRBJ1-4	TGTGCCAGCAGTTACTCAGGGACAGGGGGGGGTGGACTGTTTTTT	CASSYSGTGGGGLFF
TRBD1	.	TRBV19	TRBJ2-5	TGTGCCAGTAGTATCCCAGGGGGCTGGGAGACCCAGTACTTC	CASSIPGGWETQYF
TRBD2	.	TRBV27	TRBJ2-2	TGTGCCAGCAGTACCGGACTAGCGGGGACCGGGGAGCTGTTTTTT	CASSTGLAGTGELFF
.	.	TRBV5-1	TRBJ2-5	TGCGCCAGCAGCTTGTCCAGCTTAAGAGAGACCCAGTACTTC	CASSLSSLRETQYF
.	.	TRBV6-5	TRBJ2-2	TGTGCCAGCAGTTACTCGGCCCTTAACACCGGGGAGCTGTTTTTT	CASSYSALNTGELFF
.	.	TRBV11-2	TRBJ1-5	TGTGCCAGCGCGGACCGAAGGAGCAATCAGCCCCAGCATTTT	CASADRRSNQPQHF
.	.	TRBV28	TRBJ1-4	TGTGCCAGCAGTCCCTCCGGGGCCCTTAATGAAAAACTGTTTTTT	CASSPSGALNEKLFF
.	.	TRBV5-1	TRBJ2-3	TGCGCCAGCAGTGGTATTTCGCTTATACTTACAGATACGCAGTATTTT	CASSGISLILTDTQYF
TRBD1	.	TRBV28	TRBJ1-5	TGTGCCAGCAAGGGTAGACAGGGTTTCCAGCCCCAGCATTTT	CASKGRQGFQPQHF
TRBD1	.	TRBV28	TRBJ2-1	TGTGCCAGCCGTGGGACAGGACGGAATGAGCAGTTCTTC	CASRGTGRNEQFF
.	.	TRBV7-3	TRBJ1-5	TGTGCCAGCAGCACCAGGGGAGGACAGCCCCAGCATTTT	CASSTRGGQPQHF
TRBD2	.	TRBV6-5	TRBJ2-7	TGTGCCAGCAGTCCGACTAGCGGGATAGGTGAGCAGTACTTC	CASSPTSGIGEQYF
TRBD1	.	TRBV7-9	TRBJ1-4	TGTGCCAGCAGCTTCGCAGGGGGAGGGCTGTTTTTT	CASSFAGGGLFF
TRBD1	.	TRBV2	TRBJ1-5	TGTGCCAGCAGGACAGGGGTCGAGGGCAATCAGCCCCAGCATTTT	CASRTGVEGNQPQHF
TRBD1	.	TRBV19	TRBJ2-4	TGTGCCAGTAGTGAGGGGGCCATAGCCAAAAACATTCAGTACTTC	CASSEGAIAKNIQYF
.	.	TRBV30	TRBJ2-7	TGTGCCTGGACCACCGGGACCCCTTGGGAGCAGTACTTC	CAWTTGTPWEQYF
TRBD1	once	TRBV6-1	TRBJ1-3	TGTGCCAGCAGCACGGACAGGGGAAACACCATATATTTT	CASSTDRGNTIYF
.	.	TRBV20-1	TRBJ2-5	TGCAGTGCGGGTGGAGAAGAGACCCAGTACTTC	CSAGGEETQYF
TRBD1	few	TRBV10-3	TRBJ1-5	TGTGCCATCAGTGAACCCGACAGGGGGCGCGTGGGCAATCAGCCCCAGCATTTT	CAISEPDRGRVGNQPQHF
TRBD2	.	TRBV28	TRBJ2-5	TGTGCCAGCAGTTCCCTACTAGCGGGAGGGCCTAGAGAGACCCAGTACTTC	CASSSLLAGGPRETQYF
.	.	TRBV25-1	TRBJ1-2	TGTGCCAGCAGTGACGGCTATGGCTACACCTTC	CASSDGYGYTF
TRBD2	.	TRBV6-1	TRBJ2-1	TGTGCCAGCAGTGAACTAGCGGGAGGCAATGAGCAGTTCTTC	CASSELAGGNEQFF
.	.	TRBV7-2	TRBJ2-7	TGTGCCAGCAGCTTAAAGGGGTCCAGTGGCAACTACGAGCAGTACTTC	CASSLKGSSGNYEQYF
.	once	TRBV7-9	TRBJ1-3	TGTGCCAGCAGCTTAGTACCAAGCTCTGGAAACACCATATATTTT	CASSLVPSSGNTIYF
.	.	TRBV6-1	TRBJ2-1	TGTGCCAGCAGTGAACGTAACACCGTATCCTACAATGAGCAGTTCTTC	CASSERNTVSYNEQFF
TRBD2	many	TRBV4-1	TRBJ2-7	TGCGCCAGCAGCCCCCGGGCTAGCGGGACATACGAGCAGTACTTC	CASSPRASGTYEQYF
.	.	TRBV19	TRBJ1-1	TGTGCCAGTAGTATTGTTAACAGCAACACTGAAGCTTTCTTT	CASSIVNSNTEAFF
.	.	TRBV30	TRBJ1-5	TGTGCCTGGACCCCTGACAGTAGCAATCAGCCCCAGCATTTT	CAWTPDSSNQPQHF
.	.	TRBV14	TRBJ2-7	TGTGCCAGCAGCCAAGAAAAAGGGACGGTGGAGCAGTACTTC	CASSQEKGTVEQYF
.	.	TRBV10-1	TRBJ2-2	TGCGCCAGCAGTGAGGGGGGGAACACCGGGGAGCTGTTTTTT	CASSEGGNTGELFF
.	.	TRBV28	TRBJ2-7	TGTGCCAGCAGTTTAACCGTCCGGGGCTACGAGCAGTACTTC	CASSLTVRGYEQYF
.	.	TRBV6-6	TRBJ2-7	TGTGCCAGCAGTCCCCCCCGGGCCAACGAGCAGTACTTC	CASSPPRANEQYF